The rows below give T cell receptor beta chains drawn from one sample of a study of T cells in localized non-small cell lung cancer. TCRdb's copy holds only in-frame clones and misses some; the assay was immunoSEQ multiplex PCR. The sample consists of about 15,000 clones, around 87% of them appearing once. Material: peripheral blood mononuclear cells, obtained before any cancer treatment. The receptors were sampled from a male donor aged 60 or over with stage II lung adenocarcinoma. The CDR3 runs from the conserved cysteine through the conserved F or W. Each record gives: D gene, clone size, J gene, CDR3 length, V gene, CDR3 DNA, CDR3 protein. D genes are given only for firm matches. Clone size is stated in some rows and not others, as once, few, many or a class when expanded.

. | . | TRBJ2-3 | 13 | TRBV19 | TGTGCCAGTAGTAAGAGAGACACAGATACGCAGTATTTT | CASSKRDTDTQYF
TRBD1 | . | TRBJ1-1 | 14 | TRBV2 | TGTGCCACCAAGCCACAAGGACAGGGGACTGAAGCTTTCTTT | CATKPQGQGTEAFF
. | . | TRBJ1-2 | 13 | TRBV6-1 | TGTGCCAGCAGTGAAGGGACGGAGGGGGGCTACACCTTC | CASSEGTEGGYTF
TRBD1 | . | TRBJ2-2 | 14 | TRBV6-5 | TGTGCCAGCACCAGGGGGAGTAACACCGGGGAGCTGTTTTTT | CASTRGSNTGELFF
. | few | TRBJ2-2 | 13 | TRBV5-1 | TGCGCCAGCACCTCCAATTCACGGGAGGAGCTGTTTTTT | CASTSNSREELFF
TRBD2 | . | TRBJ2-7 | 16 | TRBV4-3 | TGCGCCAGCAGCCAAGATAGTCGGGAGGGCCGGTACGAGCAGTACTTC | CASSQDSREGRYEQYF
. | . | TRBJ2-1 | 15 | TRBV7-9 | TGTGCCAGCAGCTTATCAGTGGCTAGTGGGGATGAGCAGTTCTTC | CASSLSVASGDEQFF
TRBD1 | . | TRBJ1-2 | 14 | TRBV10-3 | TGTGCCATCAGTGAGTCGCAGGGGGCCTATGGCTACACCTTC | CAISESQGAYGYTF
. | . | TRBJ1-2 | 12 | TRBV6-1 | TGTGCCAGCAGCCTGACCGAGTATGGCTACACCTTC | CASSLTEYGYTF
TRBD2 | . | TRBJ2-3 | 15 | TRBV19 | TGTGCCAGTATCTCGGGGACTAGGCCCACAGATACGCAGTATTTT | CASISGTRPTDTQYF
. | . | TRBJ1-1 | 14 | TRBV9 | TGTGCCAGCAGCAACTTACAGGGTTCCACTGAAGCTTTCTTT | CASSNLQGSTEAFF
. | few | TRBJ1-4 | 15 | TRBV27 | TGTGCCAGCAGTTTATCCGGCAGCCGAGATGAAAAACTGTTTTTT | CASSLSGSRDEKLFF
. | . | TRBJ1-5 | 13 | TRBV6-5 | TGTGCCAGCAGTGGACAAGAAAATCAGCCCCAGCATTTT | CASSGQENQPQHF
. | . | TRBJ2-1 | 13 | TRBV10-3 | TGTGCCATCAGTGGGGAGAAATACAATGAGCAGTTCTTC | CAISGEKYNEQFF
TRBD1 | . | TRBJ1-2 | 13 | TRBV11-3 | TGTGCCAGCAGCACACGGACAGGGGAAGGCTACACCTTC | CASSTRTGEGYTF
. | . | TRBJ2-3 | 15 | TRBV5-4 | TGTGCCAGCAGCCCCATCCCCAGGAGCACAGATACGCAGTATTTT | CASSPIPRSTDTQYF
. | . | TRBJ2-7 | 15 | TRBV9 | TGTGCCAGCAGCGTAGGGGGAGGCTACCTAGGGGAGCAGTACTTC | CASSVGGGYLGEQYF
. | . | TRBJ1-5 | 17 | TRBV19 | TGTGCCAGTAGTATACCGACAGGAGGGACCGGCAATCAGCCCCAGCATTTT | CASSIPTGGTGNQPQHF
. | few | TRBJ2-5 | 13 | TRBV7-7 | TGTGCCAGCAGCCACGACTACAAAGAGACCCAGTACTTC | CASSHDYKETQYF
. | . | TRBJ2-4 | 14 | TRBV14 | TGTGCCAGCAGCCAAGTAGGTCAGGAAAACATTCAGTACTTC | CASSQVGQENIQYF
. | . | TRBJ2-1 | 11 | TRBV29-1 | TGCAGCGTTGAAAGGTACAATGAGCAGTTCTTC | CSVERYNEQFF
. | . | TRBJ1-1 | 15 | TRBV6-5 | TGTGCCAGCAGTTCCACAGGGTTCACGAACACTGAAGCTTTCTTT | CASSSTGFTNTEAFF
TRBD1 | . | TRBJ1-1 | 15 | TRBV9 | TGTGCCAGCAGCGTTACGACAGGGGTGAACACTGAAGCTTTCTTT | CASSVTTGVNTEAFF
. | . | TRBJ2-7 | 13 | TRBV5-1 | TGCGCCAGCAGACCGGAAAGCTCCTACGAGCAGTACTTC | CASRPESSYEQYF
TRBD1 | . | TRBJ2-1 | 16 | TRBV5-1 | TGCGCCAGCAGCTTGGCCGGGGGACAGGCCTACAATGAGCAGTTCTTC | CASSLAGGQAYNEQFF
. | . | TRBJ2-2 | 15 | TRBV27 | TGTGCCAGCCTAAACCGGGACGGACACACCGGGGAGCTGTTTTTT | CASLNRDGHTGELFF
. | . | TRBJ2-3 | 17 | TRBV15 | TGTGCCACCAAGCGTTATGGAACCGGGGGTGGTGGTGATACGCAGTATTTT | CATKRYGTGGGGDTQYF
. | . | TRBJ2-3 | 12 | TRBV6-6 | TGTGCCAGCAGTTCAGAGGGAGATACGCAGTATTTT | CASSSEGDTQYF
. | . | TRBJ2-4 | 16 | TRBV19 | TGTGCCAGTAGTACCGGGACTTCCATAGCCAAAAACATTCAGTACTTC | CASSTGTSIAKNIQYF
TRBD1 | . | TRBJ1-1 | 16 | TRBV28 | TGTGCCAGCAGATCCCCCGGGACAGGGCTGCCCACTGAAGCTTTCTTT | CASRSPGTGLPTEAFF
. | . | TRBJ2-5 | 13 | TRBV18 | TGTGCCAGCTCATCGGGCCAGCAAGAGACCCAGTACTTC | CASSSGQQETQYF
. | . | TRBJ2-3 | 12 | TRBV7-9 | TGTGCCAGCAGCTCCGACTTCTTGAGGTGGTATTTT | CASSSDFLRWYF
. | . | TRBJ2-3 | 15 | TRBV5-6 | TGTGCCAGCAGCTTGGAGAACGCCCGCGCAGATACGCAGTATTTT | CASSLENARADTQYF
. | . | TRBJ2-3 | 13 | TRBV7-6 | TGTGCCAGCAGCTCGGACGGAGGAGATACGCAGTATTTT | CASSSDGGDTQYF
TRBD1 | . | TRBJ1-4 | 13 | TRBV7-8 | TGTGCCAGCAGCCCAACAGGGGGTGAAAAACTGTTTTTT | CASSPTGGEKLFF
. | . | TRBJ2-3 | 11 | TRBV6-5 | TGTGCCAGCAGTTGGTCAGATACGCAGTATTTT | CASSWSDTQYF
. | . | TRBJ1-1 | 15 | TRBV29-1 | TGCAGCGTTGCCCCCCGAATGGACAGCAGCACTGAAGCTTTCTTT | CSVAPRMDSSTEAFF
TRBD2 | . | TRBJ2-7 | 16 | TRBV6-6 | TGTGCCAGCAGTTACCACTGGGGACTAGCGGGAAACGAGCAGTACTTC | CASSYHWGLAGNEQYF
. | . | TRBJ2-2 | 14 | TRBV27 | TGTGCCAGCGGCAGGGTAGCGAACACCGGGGAGCTGTTTTTT | CASGRVANTGELFF
. | . | TRBJ1-1 | 15 | TRBV7-3 | TGTGCCAGCAGCGTCGCCGGGCCACAGCCCACTGAAGCTTTCTTT | CASSVAGPQPTEAFF
. | . | TRBJ2-5 | 14 | TRBV7-9 | TGTGCCAGCAGCCCGGGCAGGGCAGGAGAGACCCAGTACTTC | CASSPGRAGETQYF
. | few | TRBJ1-5 | 15 | TRBV28 | TGTGCCAGCAGTTTGGGGGGGGCGGGCAATCAGCCCCAGCATTTT | CASSLGGAGNQPQHF
. | . | TRBJ1-2 | 10 | TRBV20-1 | TGCAGTGCTGGGAGCTATGGCTACACCTTC | CSAGSYGYTF
TRBD2 | medium-sized | TRBJ2-7 | 14 | TRBV9 | TGTGCCAGCAGCGTGGAACCGGGACTAGCTCAGCAGTACTTC | CASSVEPGLAQQYF
. | few | TRBJ1-1 | 14 | TRBV2 | TGTGCCAGCAGTAAATCACATGGGGGGACTGAAGCTTTCTTT | CASSKSHGGTEAFF
TRBD1 | once | TRBJ1-2 | 13 | TRBV27 | TGTGCCAGCAGTACCGGGACAGGGGTAATTCACACCTTC | CASSTGTGVIHTF
TRBD2 | . | TRBJ2-1 | 12 | TRBV11-2 | TGTGCCAGCAGCTCCCTAGCGGGAAATAGCGTCTTC | CASSSLAGNSVF
TRBD1 | . | TRBJ1-4 | 15 | TRBV2 | TGTGCCAGCAGACCAGGGGGGGAGGGGGCCGAAAAACTGTTTTTT | CASRPGGEGAEKLFF
. | . | TRBJ1-2 | 12 | TRBV15 | TGTGCCACCAGCAGAGATTATGCTGGCTACACCTTC | CATSRDYAGYTF
. | . | TRBJ2-1 | 15 | TRBV6-5 | TGTGCCAGCAGTTACTTGAGGAGTTCGTACAATGAGCAGTTCTTC | CASSYLRSSYNEQFF
TRBD2 | . | TRBJ2-1 | 14 | TRBV19 | TGTGCCATAGGGAGCGGGAGAGTTGGAAATGAGCAGTTCTTC | CAIGSGRVGNEQFF
. | . | TRBJ1-1 | 15 | TRBV6-1 | TGTGCCAGCAGTGAAGTTCCGGCAGGGCACACTGAAGCTTTCTTT | CASSEVPAGHTEAFF
TRBD1 | . | TRBJ2-7 | 13 | TRBV25-1 | TGTGCCAGCCGATCGACAGGGAGCTACGAGCAGTACTTC | CASRSTGSYEQYF
. | . | TRBJ1-1 | 18 | TRBV7-9 | TGTGCCAGCAGCCAAGGAGGCACCCTCCCGCCGATGAACACTGAAGCTTTCTTT | CASSQGGTLPPMNTEAFF
. | . | TRBJ2-4 | 15 | TRBV5-1 | TGCGCCAGCAGCGACCTACAGGGAGCCAAAAACATTCAGTACTTC | CASSDLQGAKNIQYF